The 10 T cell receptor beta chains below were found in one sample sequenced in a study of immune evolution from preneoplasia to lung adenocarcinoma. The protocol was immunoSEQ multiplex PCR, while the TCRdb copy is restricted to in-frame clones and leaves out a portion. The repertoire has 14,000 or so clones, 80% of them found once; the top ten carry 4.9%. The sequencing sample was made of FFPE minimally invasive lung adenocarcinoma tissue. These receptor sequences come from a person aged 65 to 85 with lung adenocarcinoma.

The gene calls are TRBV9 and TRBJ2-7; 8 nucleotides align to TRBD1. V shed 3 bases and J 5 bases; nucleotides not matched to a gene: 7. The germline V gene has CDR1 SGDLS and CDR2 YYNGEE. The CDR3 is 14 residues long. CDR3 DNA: TGTGCCAGCAGCGCGACAGGGGATACCCACGAGCAGTACTTC. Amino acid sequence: CASSATGDTHEQYF.

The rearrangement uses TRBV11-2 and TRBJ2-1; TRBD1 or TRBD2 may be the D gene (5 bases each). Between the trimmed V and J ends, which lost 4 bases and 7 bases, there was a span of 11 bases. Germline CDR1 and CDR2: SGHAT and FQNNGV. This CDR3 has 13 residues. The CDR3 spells CASSSQEGNEQFF. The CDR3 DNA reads TGTGCCAGCAGCTCCCAAGAGGGGAATGAGCAGTTCTTC.

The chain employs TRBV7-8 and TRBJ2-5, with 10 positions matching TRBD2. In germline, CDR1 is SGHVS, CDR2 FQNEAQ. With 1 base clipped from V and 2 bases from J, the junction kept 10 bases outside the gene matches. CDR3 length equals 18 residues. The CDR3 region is CASSLGSSSGGLQETQYF. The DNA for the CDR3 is TGTGCCAGCAGCTTAGGGTCATCTAGCGGGGGACTACAAGAGACCCAGTACTTC.

The CDR3 region has the DNA TGCGCCAGCAGCTCAACACTGAACTATGGCTACACCTTC. Residues: CASSSTLNYGYTF. The V call is TRBV5-1, the J call TRBJ1-2; D unresolved. The V and J ends lost 3 bases and 2 bases respectively, with 8 bases between them. Germline-derived CDR1 and CDR2 are SGHRS and YFSETQ. This CDR3 has 13 amino acids.

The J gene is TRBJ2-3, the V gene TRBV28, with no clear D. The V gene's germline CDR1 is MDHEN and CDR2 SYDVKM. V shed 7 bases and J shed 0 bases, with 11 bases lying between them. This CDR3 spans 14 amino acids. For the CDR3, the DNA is TGTGCCAGCAAGAACAGCCCTAGCACAGATACGCAGTATTTT. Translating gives CASKNSPSTDTQYF.

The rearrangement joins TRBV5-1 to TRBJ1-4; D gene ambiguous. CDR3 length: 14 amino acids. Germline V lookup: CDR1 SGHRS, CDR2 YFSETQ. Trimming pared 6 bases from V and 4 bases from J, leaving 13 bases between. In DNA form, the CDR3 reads TGCGCCAGCAAATCTTCGGCCTATAATGAAAAACTGTTTTTT. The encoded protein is CASKSSAYNEKLFF.

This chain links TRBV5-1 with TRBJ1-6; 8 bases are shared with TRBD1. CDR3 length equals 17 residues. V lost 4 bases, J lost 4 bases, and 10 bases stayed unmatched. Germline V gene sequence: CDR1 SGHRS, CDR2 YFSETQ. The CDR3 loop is CASSGMTGTGYNSPLHF. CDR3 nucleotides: TGCGCCAGCAGCGGTATGACCGGGACAGGTTATAATTCACCCCTCCACTTT.

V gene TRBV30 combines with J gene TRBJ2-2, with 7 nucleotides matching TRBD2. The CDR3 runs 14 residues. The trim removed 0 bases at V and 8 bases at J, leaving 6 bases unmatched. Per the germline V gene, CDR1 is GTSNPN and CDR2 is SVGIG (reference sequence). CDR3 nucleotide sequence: TGTGCCTGGAGTGTAGGGGCAGCGGGAGGGGAGCTGTTTTTT. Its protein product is CAWSVGAAGGELFF.

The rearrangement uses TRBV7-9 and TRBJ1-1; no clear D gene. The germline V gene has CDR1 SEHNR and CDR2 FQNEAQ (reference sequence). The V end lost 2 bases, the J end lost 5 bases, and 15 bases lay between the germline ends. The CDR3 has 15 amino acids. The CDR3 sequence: CASSLNFGEGTEAFF. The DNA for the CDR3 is TGTGCCAGCAGCTTAAACTTCGGGGAAGGGACTGAAGCTTTCTTT.

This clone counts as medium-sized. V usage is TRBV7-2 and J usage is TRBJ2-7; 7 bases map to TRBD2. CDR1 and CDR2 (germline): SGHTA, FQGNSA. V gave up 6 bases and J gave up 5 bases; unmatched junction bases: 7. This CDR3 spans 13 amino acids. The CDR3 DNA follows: TGTGCCAGCAGAGCGGGGTCCAGGAACGAGCAGTACTTC. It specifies CASRAGSRNEQYF.